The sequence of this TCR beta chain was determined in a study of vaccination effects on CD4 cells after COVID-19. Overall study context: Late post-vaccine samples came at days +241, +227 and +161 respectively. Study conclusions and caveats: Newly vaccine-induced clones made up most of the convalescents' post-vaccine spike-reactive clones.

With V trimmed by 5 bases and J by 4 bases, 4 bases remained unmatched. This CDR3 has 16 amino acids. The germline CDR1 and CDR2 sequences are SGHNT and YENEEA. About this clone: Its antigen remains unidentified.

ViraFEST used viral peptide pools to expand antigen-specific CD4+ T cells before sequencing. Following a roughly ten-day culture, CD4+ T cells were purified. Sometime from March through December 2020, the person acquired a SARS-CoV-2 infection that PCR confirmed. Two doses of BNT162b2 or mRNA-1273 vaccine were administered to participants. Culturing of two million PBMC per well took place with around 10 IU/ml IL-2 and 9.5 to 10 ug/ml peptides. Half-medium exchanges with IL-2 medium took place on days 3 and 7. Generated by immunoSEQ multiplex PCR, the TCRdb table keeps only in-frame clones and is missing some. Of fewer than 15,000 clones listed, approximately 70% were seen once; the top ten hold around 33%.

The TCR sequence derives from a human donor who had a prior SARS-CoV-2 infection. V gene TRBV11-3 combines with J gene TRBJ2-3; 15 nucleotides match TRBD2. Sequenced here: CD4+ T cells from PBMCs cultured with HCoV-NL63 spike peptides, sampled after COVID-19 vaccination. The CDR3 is CASSRGLAGGPDTQYF. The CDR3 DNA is TGTGCCAGCAGCCGCGGACTAGCGGGAGGGCCAGATACGCAGTATTTT.